These 18 T cell receptor beta chains came from one sample sequenced in a study of blood T cell repertoires in COVID-19. Clones were read by immunoSEQ multiplex PCR, and TCRdb kept only the in-frame ones, dropping some. This sample has 180,000 or so clones; 76% occur once, and the top ten carry approximately 9%. Sequencing was carried out using peripheral blood. The receptor source for this set is a woman aged 45-60 years with active or convalescent COVID-19.

The genes are TRBV28 and TRBJ1-1; 7 bases line up with TRBD1. This CDR3 has 12 amino acids. Trimming removed 8 bases from V and 4 bases from J; junction bases left unmatched: 4. Germline values: CDR1 MDHEN, CDR2 SYDVKM. The CDR3 loop reads CASQTGFTEAFF. The DNA for the CDR3 is TGTGCCAGCCAGACAGGGTTCACTGAAGCTTTCTTT.

This chain links TRBV28 with TRBJ2-3; D uncertain. Germline loops: CDR1 MDHEN, CDR2 SYDVKM. The CDR3 runs 13 residues. Trimming left V 2 bases short and J 7 bases short, with 10 bases between. The CDR3 bases are TGTGCCAGCAGTTTAGAGTCTGTATATACGCAGTATTTT. Amino acids: CASSLESVYTQYF. Full variable domain (remainder filled in from reference TRBV28 and TRBJ2-3): DVKVTQSSRYLVKRTGEKVFLECVQDMDHENMFWYRQDPGLGLRLIYFSYDVKMKEKGDIPEGYSVSREKKERFSLILESASTNQTSMYLCASSLESVYTQYFGPGTRLTVL.

The chain links TRBV2 to TRBJ2-1; D gene ambiguous. The CDR3 spans 14 residues. Trimming took off 6 bases at V and 4 bases at J, with 13 bases between the two ends. Germline lookup yields CDR1 SNHLY and CDR2 FYNNEI. The CDR3 loop is CASSAESAYNEQFF. CDR3 nucleotide sequence: TGTGCCAGCAGCGCGGAGTCTGCATACAATGAGCAGTTCTTC.

The rearrangement uses TRBV5-1 and TRBJ1-2, with TRBD1 as a possible D gene (6 bases). The germline CDR1 and CDR2 sequences are SGHRS and YFSETQ. This CDR3 spans 15 amino acids. Trimming removed 6 bases from V and 5 bases from J, with 20 bases in between. CDR3 nucleotides: TGCGCCAGCACCCTAGGCGGGGGCAGAGGTTATGGCTACACCTTC. It specifies CASTLGGGRGYGYTF.

The chain joins TRBV7-2 to TRBJ1-2; possible D gene TRBD1, 5 bases. This CDR3 contains 16 residues. V lost 0 bases to trimming and J lost 4 bases, with 15 bases between them. CDR1 and CDR2 from the germline V gene are SGHTA and FQGNSA. CDR3 sequence: CASSLATGGSGYGYTF. The CDR3 DNA sequence: TGTGCCAGCAGCTTAGCAACTGGGGGTAGCGGCTATGGCTACACCTTC.

This chain uses TRBV30 with TRBJ1-1; D is perhaps TRBD1 (5 bases). Deletions cut 2 bases from V and 0 bases from J, with 7 bases between. The germline CDR1 and CDR2 sequences are GTSNPN and SVGIG (reference sequence). The CDR3 sequence is 13 residues long. The DNA of the CDR3 is TGTGCCTGGAGTCAGGGAATGAACACTGAAGCTTTCTTT. Its translation is CAWSQGMNTEAFF.

With respect to this clone: The same CDR3 also results from other DNA sequences found in this sample. The V call is TRBV7-2, the J call TRBJ1-1; D is unresolved. Germline loops: CDR1 SGHTA, CDR2 FQGNSA. V lost 6 bases, J lost 1 base, and 9 bases lay in between. The CDR3 loop spans 13 amino acids. CDR3 sequence (DNA): TGTGCCAGCAGTTTGACTGAGAACACTGAAGCTTTCTTT. Protein: CASSLTENTEAFF.

The gene calls are TRBV19 and TRBJ1-6; tentative D call: TRBD1 (6 bases). Trimming removed 4 bases from V and 7 bases from J, with 17 bases in between. Germline V lookup: CDR1 LNHDA, CDR2 SQIVND (reference sequence). The CDR3 totals 16 residues. The CDR3 DNA sequence: TGTGCCAGTAGTACTTCTCTCGGGCAGGGGAATTCACCCCTCCACTTT. As protein: CASSTSLGQGNSPLHF. Together with reference TRBV19 and TRBJ1-6, the CDR3 gives the full variable domain: DGGITQSPKYLFRKEGQNVTLSCEQNLNHDAMYWYRQDPGQGLRLIYYSQIVNDFQKGDIAEGYSVSREKKESFPLTVTSAQKNPTAFYLCASSTSLGQGNSPLHFGNGTRLTVT.

V is TRBV4-2 and J is TRBJ1-4, with a tentative D call TRBD1 (5 bases). The CDR3 runs to 14 residues. Germline V gives CDR1 LGHNA, CDR2 YNFKEQ. The V and J ends lost 1 base and 7 bases respectively, with 10 bases between them. This CDR3 reads CASSQGQGSEKLFF. CDR3 in DNA: TGTGCCAGCAGCCAAGGCCAGGGAAGTGAAAAACTGTTTTTT.

The chain carries TRBV6-5 and TRBJ1-4; possible D gene TRBD1, 6 bases. Germline assignment: CDR1 MNHEY and CDR2 SVGAGI. CDR3 length equals 13 residues. Trimming removed 9 bases from V and 3 bases from J, with 11 bases in between. The CDR3 loop is CASHRAPNEKLFF. The CDR3 DNA reads as TGTGCCAGTCACAGGGCCCCTAATGAAAAACTGTTTTTT.

The rearrangement joins TRBV19 to TRBJ1-1; 9 nucleotides match TRBD1. The V and J ends lost 6 bases and 3 bases, in that order; junction bases with no gene match: 14. CDR1 is LNHDA and CDR2 is SQIVND in the germline V gene (reference sequence). This CDR3 is 17 amino acids long. CDR3 DNA sequence: TGTGCCAGTAGGAGACTTGTACCGGGACAGGGCGACACTGAAGCTTTCTTT. As protein: CASRRLVPGQGDTEAFF.

The chain couples TRBV4-3 to TRBJ2-7; no firm D call. Trimming shortened V by 0 bases and J by 7 bases, and 13 bases separated the two germline ends. CDR1 is LGHNA, CDR2 YSLEER, per germline. The CDR3 is 14 residues long. The CDR3 region has the DNA TGCGCCAGCAGCCAAGATTCAACCCGCGATGAGCAGTACTTC. Protein sequence: CASSQDSTRDEQYF.

In its sample, this clone was seen once. The V gene is TRBV2, the J gene TRBJ2-2, with D possibly matching TRBD1 (6 bases). CDR1 and CDR2 from the germline V gene are SNHLY and FYNNEI. The CDR3 length is 14 residues. Between the trimmed V and J ends, which lost 6 bases and 1 base, there was a span of 9 bases. The CDR3: CASRGHLNTGELFF. The CDR3 DNA reads as TGTGCCAGCAGGGGACACCTGAACACCGGGGAGCTGTTTTTT.

The chain couples TRBV6-2 or TRBV6-3 to TRBJ1-1, with D hard to call. Trimming shortened V by 2 bases and J by 1 base, and 11 bases separated the two germline ends. The CDR3 is 15 amino acids. Looked up from germline, CDR1 is MNHEY and CDR2 is SVGEGT. The CDR3 sequence is CASSYDGNSNTEAFF. CDR3 nucleotides: TGTGCCAGCAGTTACGACGGGAACTCGAACACTGAAGCTTTCTTT.

The V gene is TRBV6-6, the J gene TRBJ1-1, with TRBD1 identical over 7 bases. The J segment lost 4 bases and the V segment lost 7 bases, leaving 6 bases of the junction unmatched. The CDR3 runs to 13 residues. Germline V gene sequence: CDR1 MNHNY, CDR2 SVGAGI (reference sequence). CDR3 sequence: CASTTQGGTEAFF. In nucleotides, the CDR3 is TGTGCCAGCACCACCCAGGGGGGCACTGAAGCTTTCTTT.

The genes are TRBV7-2 and TRBJ1-6; 8 nucleotides align to TRBD1. The CDR3 spans 18 residues. With 0 bases clipped from V and 4 bases from J, the junction kept 8 bases outside the gene matches. The germline CDR1 and CDR2 sequences are SGHTA and FQGNSA. The CDR3 DNA reads as TGTGCCAGCAGCTTAGCTCTGGCAGGGGGCCCTTATAATTCACCCCTCCACTTT. It yields the protein CASSLALAGGPYNSPLHF.

This clone was recorded a few times. The rearrangement uses TRBV29-1 and TRBJ2-7; D gene ambiguous. V gave up 6 bases and J gave up 0 bases, with 12 bases separating them. Germline values: CDR1 SQVTM, CDR2 ANQGSEA. This CDR3 is built from 13 residues. In DNA form, the CDR3 reads TGCAGCGTATCTACTTCGCTCTCCTACGAGCAGTACTTC. Protein: CSVSTSLSYEQYF.

The J gene is TRBJ1-3, the V gene TRBV18; unclear D gene. Trimming left V 2 bases short and J 1 base short, with 9 bases between. Germline-derived CDR1 and CDR2 are KGHSH and LQKENI. This CDR3 has 15 amino acids. CDR3: CASSPTRTSGNTIYF. The CDR3 bases are TGTGCCAGCTCACCAACTAGGACGTCTGGAAACACCATATATTTT. The variable domain in full, completed from reference TRBV18 and TRBJ1-3, reads NAGVMQNPRHLVRRRGQEARLRCSPMKGHSHVYWYRQLPEEGLKFMVYLQKENIIDESGMPKERFSAEFPKEGPSILRIQQVVRGDSAAYFCASSPTRTSGNTIYFGEGSWLTVV.